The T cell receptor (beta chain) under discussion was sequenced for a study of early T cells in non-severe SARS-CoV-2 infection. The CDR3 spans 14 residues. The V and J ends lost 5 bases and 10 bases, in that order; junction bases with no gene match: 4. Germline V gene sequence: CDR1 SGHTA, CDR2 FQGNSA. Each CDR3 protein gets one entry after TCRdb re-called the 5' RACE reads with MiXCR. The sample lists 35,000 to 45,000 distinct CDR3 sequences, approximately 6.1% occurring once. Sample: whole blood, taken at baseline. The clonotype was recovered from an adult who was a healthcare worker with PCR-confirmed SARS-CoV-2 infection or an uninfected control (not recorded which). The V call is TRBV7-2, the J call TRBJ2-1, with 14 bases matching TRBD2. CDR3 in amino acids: CASSRGLAGAEQFF. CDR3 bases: TGTGCCAGCAGCCGGGGACTAGCGGGAGCCGAGCAGTTCTTC.